The 22 T cell receptor beta chains below come from one sample, sequenced in a study of blood T cell repertoires in COVID-19. Some clones are missing from TCRdb's copy, which holds only in-frame ones; the method was immunoSEQ multiplex PCR. The sample contains roughly 220,000 clones, 90% of which appear only once. The sequenced sample consisted of PBMCs or T cells enriched from blood (not recorded which). The receptors come from a young man who had been exposed to COVID-19.

The chain is built from TRBV6-5 and TRBJ1-1, with TRBD1 matching 7 bases. The CDR3 is made up of 13 amino acids. Germline V gene data show CDR1 as MNHEY and CDR2 as SVGAGI. Germline trimming cut 6 bases from V and 4 bases from J; bases unmatched to any gene: 5. Here the CDR3 DNA reads TGTGCCAGCAGACAGGGGTTGGGCACTGAAGCTTTCTTT. Its translation is CASRQGLGTEAFF.

The chain carries TRBV6-2 or TRBV6-3 and TRBJ1-1; TRBD1 aligns across 8 bases. The CDR3 is made up of 14 amino acids. Germline V CDR1 and CDR2: MNHEY, SVGEGT. The J segment lost 4 bases and the V segment lost 4 bases, leaving 5 bases of the junction unmatched. In DNA, the CDR3 is TGTGCCAGCAGTTCCCAGGGGGCCGGCACTGAAGCTTTCTTT. Translated, it gives CASSSQGAGTEAFF.

This chain joins TRBV4-2 and TRBJ1-1, with D uncertain. The V end was cut by 0 bases, the J end by 0 bases, with 8 bases between. CDR1 LGHNA and CDR2 YNFKEQ come from the germline V gene. The CDR3 has 15 residues. CDR3 nucleotide sequence: TGTGCCAGCAGCCAAGAGGGCTTTATGAACACTGAAGCTTTCTTT. Translated: CASSQEGFMNTEAFF.

This sequence joins TRBV15 and TRBJ2-7, with TRBD1 as a possible D gene (5 bases). The CDR3 loop spans 13 amino acids. The V end was cut by 5 bases, the J end by 5 bases, with 13 bases between. Germline V gives CDR1 LNHNV, CDR2 YYDKDF (reference sequence). CDR3 DNA sequence: TGTGCCACCAGCCGCGGCCAGGGCCACGAGCAGTACTTC. The encoded protein is CATSRGQGHEQYF. Full variable domain (rest looked up from reference TRBV15 and TRBJ2-7): DAMVIQNPRYQVTQFGKPVTLSCSQTLNHNVMYWYQQKSSQAPKLLFHYYDKDFNNEADTPDNFQSRRPNTSFCFLDIRSPGLGDTAMYLCATSRGQGHEQYFGPGTRLTVT.

This clone has only one observation. This chain uses TRBV18 with TRBJ2-5; 8 nucleotides align to TRBD1. V was clipped by 6 bases and J by 8 bases; unmatched bases: 14. The CDR3 is 15 residues long. Germline V gene sequence: CDR1 KGHSH, CDR2 LQKENI. In DNA form, the CDR3 reads TGTGCCAGCTCTCCAGGACAGGGACGAACCTTTACCCAGTACTTC. Encoded protein: CASSPGQGRTFTQYF.

The chain uses TRBV19 and TRBJ2-6; D unclear. CDR1 and CDR2 (germline): LNHDA, SQIVND (reference sequence). The CDR3 is 15 amino acids. Between the trimmed V and J ends, which lost 6 bases and 1 base, there was a span of 10 bases. The CDR3 DNA sequence: TGTGCCAGTAGGATTTCGACTTCTGGGGCCAACGTCCTGACTTTC. Translating it yields CASRISTSGANVLTF.

This chain links TRBV10-1 with TRBJ1-2, with unresolved D. Germline assignment: CDR1 WNHNN and CDR2 SYGVQD (reference sequence). V dropped 5 bases and J dropped 4 bases, with 20 bases sitting between them. The CDR3 is 16 residues long. The CDR3 nucleotides read TGCGCCAGCAGTACCGGGTTCTCGTCTGAAGGCTATGGCTACACCTTC. Translation gives CASSTGFSSEGYGYTF.

The J gene is TRBJ1-2, the V gene TRBV15; no definite D call. Trimming removed 0 bases from V and 3 bases from J, with 8 bases in between. CDR1 and CDR2 (germline): LNHNV, YYDKDF (reference sequence). The CDR3 is 14 residues long. CDR3 in amino acids: CATSRDQVDYGYTF. The CDR3 coding sequence is TGTGCCACCAGCAGAGATCAGGTGGACTATGGCTACACCTTC.

V usage is TRBV6-2 or TRBV6-3 and J usage is TRBJ2-4; tentative D call: TRBD2 (5 bases). Germline CDR1 MNHEY, CDR2 SVGEGT. V dropped 0 bases and J dropped 0 bases, with 15 bases sitting between them. The CDR3 length is 18 residues. The CDR3 coding sequence is TGTGCCAGCAGTTACTCCTACCGGGCCGGGGTAGCCAAAAACATTCAGTACTTC. Translating gives CASSYSYRAGVAKNIQYF.

The gene calls are TRBV20-1 and TRBJ1-2; TRBD1 matches 9 bases. The length of the CDR3 is 11 residues. J gave up 8 bases and V 5 bases, and 3 bases lay outside the gene matches. Germline V gene sequence: CDR1 DFQATT, CDR2 SNEGSKA (reference sequence). The CDR3 DNA follows: TGCAGTGCTGGACAGGGGACGGGCTACACCTTC. This gives the protein CSAGQGTGYTF.

The chain employs TRBV5-5 and TRBJ1-2; 7 bases are shared with TRBD1. Germline V gene lookup returns CDR1 SGHKS and CDR2 YYEKEE (reference sequence). The CDR3 loop spans 15 amino acids. The V segment lost 0 bases and the J segment 4 bases; nucleotides outside the gene matches: 6. The CDR3 loop is CASSLVTGNSYGYTF. CDR3 nucleotides: TGTGCCAGCAGCTTGGTGACAGGGAATAGCTATGGCTACACCTTC. Drawing the rest from reference TRBV5-5 and TRBJ1-2, the complete variable domain is DAGVTQSPTHLIKTRGQQVTLRCSPISGHKSVSWYQQVLGQGPQFIFQYYEKEERGRGNFPDRFSARQFPNYSSELNVNALLLGDSALYLCASSLVTGNSYGYTFGSGTRLTVV.

The chain uses TRBV2 and TRBJ2-2; D is perhaps TRBD1 (6 bases). Germline lookup yields CDR1 SNHLY and CDR2 FYNNEI. The CDR3 runs to 16 residues. Trimming took off 2 bases at V and 1 base at J, with 11 bases between the two ends. CDR3 coding DNA: TGTGCCAGCAGTGAATGGGCAGGGGAGAACACCGGGGAGCTGTTTTTT. It translates to CASSEWAGENTGELFF.

The rearrangement joins TRBV19 to TRBJ1-4, with D possibly being TRBD1 (6 bases). Trimming pared 9 bases from V and 6 bases from J, leaving 14 bases between. The CDR3 is 13 amino acids. CDR1 is LNHDA, CDR2 SQIVND, per germline (reference sequence). CDR3 residues: CASSWTEDEKLFF. The CDR3 coding sequence is TGTGCCAGCAGCTGGACAGAGGATGAAAAACTGTTTTTT. Drawing the rest from reference TRBV19 and TRBJ1-4, the complete variable domain is DGGITQSPKYLFRKEGQNVTLSCEQNLNHDAMYWYRQDPGQGLRLIYYSQIVNDFQKGDIAEGYSVSREKKESFPLTVTSAQKNPTAFYLCASSWTEDEKLFFGSGTQLSVL.

The J gene is TRBJ2-7, the V gene TRBV3-1 (or the pseudogene TRBV3-2), with 9 bases that match TRBD2. Germline CDR1 and CDR2: LGHDT and YNNKEL (reference sequence). After removal of 0 bases from V and 2 bases from J, the junction contained 5 bases not matched to a gene. This CDR3 has 16 amino acids. The chain's CDR3 is CASSQDMVAGAYEQYF. The CDR3 DNA reads as TGTGCCAGCAGCCAAGATATGGTAGCGGGAGCCTACGAGCAGTACTTC.

CDR3 DNA: TGTGCCTGGAGCGAGGGGGGGTACGAGCAGTACTTC. Translation: CAWSEGGYEQYF. J is TRBJ2-7 and V is TRBV30; tentative D call: TRBD2 (7 bases). This CDR3 has 12 residues. CDR1 and CDR2 from the germline V gene are GTSNPN and SVGIG (reference sequence). The germline V and J ends were trimmed by 3 bases and 4 bases, with 10 bases remaining between them.

The chain joins TRBV25-1 to TRBJ2-7; 7 bases fit TRBD1. Germline lookup yields CDR1 MGHDK and CDR2 SYGVNS. V dropped 2 bases and J dropped 3; count of bases not matched to a gene: 1. The CDR3 has 13 residues. DNA for the CDR3: TGTGCCAGCAGTGAACCAGGGGGCTACGAGCAGTACTTC. Its protein product is CASSEPGGYEQYF.

V usage is TRBV11-3 and J usage is TRBJ1-2; no reliable D call. This CDR3 comprises 16 residues. Looked up from germline, CDR1 is SGHNT and CDR2 is YENEEA. Trimming removed 1 base from V and 1 base from J, with 13 bases in between. CDR3 amino acids: CASSLVAVGHNYGYTF. The CDR3 bases are TGTGCCAGCAGCTTAGTAGCGGTGGGCCATAACTATGGCTACACCTTC.

The chain uses TRBV7-9 and TRBJ2-3, with 9 bases aligning to TRBD2. With V trimmed by 2 bases and J by 5 bases, 8 bases remained unmatched. The germline V gene encodes CDR1 SEHNR and CDR2 FQNEAQ (reference sequence). The CDR3 extends over 16 amino acids. CDR3 nucleotides: TGTGCCAGCAGCTTATGGCGGGGGGGCCATAGAGATACGCAGTATTTT. It codes for CASSLWRGGHRDTQYF.

The chain links TRBV15 to TRBJ2-7, with a possible D match to TRBD1 (6 bases). The CDR3 consists of 15 residues. Trimming stripped 3 bases from V and 7 bases from J, with 19 bases between. Germline V gene sequence: CDR1 LNHNV, CDR2 YYDKDF (reference sequence). The CDR3: CATSSVQGPTGEQYF. For the CDR3, the DNA is TGTGCCACCAGCAGCGTACAGGGACCGACCGGGGAGCAGTACTTC. The full variable domain, its missing parts supplied by reference TRBV15 and TRBJ2-7, is DAMVIQNPRYQVTQFGKPVTLSCSQTLNHNVMYWYQQKSSQAPKLLFHYYDKDFNNEADTPDNFQSRRPNTSFCFLDIRSPGLGDTAMYLCATSSVQGPTGEQYFGPGTRLTVT.

The gene calls are TRBV11-3 and TRBJ2-1; 7 nucleotides match TRBD2. This CDR3 has 15 residues. The germline V gene has CDR1 SGHNT and CDR2 YENEEA. V was clipped by 5 bases and J by 4 bases; unmatched bases: 8. CDR3 nucleotide sequence: TGTGCCAGCAGCCCAAGGGCGGGAGCTTACAATGAGCAGTTCTTC. Translation gives CASSPRAGAYNEQFF.

The rearrangement links TRBV6-5 to TRBJ1-1; 7 positions agree with TRBD1. V was pared by 10 bases and J by 5 bases, with 7 bases of the junction left unmatched. CDR3 length: 12 amino acids. The V gene's germline CDR1 is MNHEY and CDR2 SVGAGI. The DNA of the CDR3 is TGTGCCAACAGGGGAGTGTCGACTGAAGCTTTCTTT. This translates into CANRGVSTEAFF.

The chain employs TRBV7-2 and TRBJ1-2; 8 nucleotides align to TRBD1. V lost 1 base to trimming and J lost 4 bases; unmatched junction nucleotides: 8. This CDR3 contains 16 residues. Germline CDR1 reads SGHTA; CDR2 reads FQGNSA. This CDR3 reads CASSLVGGGQVYGYTF. For the CDR3, the DNA is TGTGCCAGCAGCTTAGTTGGAGGGGGACAGGTCTATGGCTACACCTTC.